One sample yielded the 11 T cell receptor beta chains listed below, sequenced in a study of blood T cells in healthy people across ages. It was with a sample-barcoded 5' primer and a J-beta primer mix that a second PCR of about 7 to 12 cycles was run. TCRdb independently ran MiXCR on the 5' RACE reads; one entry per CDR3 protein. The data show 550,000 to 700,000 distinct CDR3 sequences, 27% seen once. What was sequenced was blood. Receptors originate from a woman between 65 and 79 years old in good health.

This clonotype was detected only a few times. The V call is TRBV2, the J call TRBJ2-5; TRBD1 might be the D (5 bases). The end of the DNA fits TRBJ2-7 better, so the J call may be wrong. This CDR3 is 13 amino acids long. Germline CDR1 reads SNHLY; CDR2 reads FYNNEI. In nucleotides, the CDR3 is TGTGCCAGCAGTGAATCCAGGGCCAGCGAGCAGTACTTC. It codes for CASSESRASEQYF.

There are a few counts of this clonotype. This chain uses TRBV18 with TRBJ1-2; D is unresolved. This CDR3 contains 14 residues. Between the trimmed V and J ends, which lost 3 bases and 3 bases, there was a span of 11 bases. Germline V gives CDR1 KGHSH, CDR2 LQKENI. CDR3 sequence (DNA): TGTGCCAGCTCACCCCAAACTCGAGACTATGGCTACACCTTC. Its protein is CASSPQTRDYGYTF.

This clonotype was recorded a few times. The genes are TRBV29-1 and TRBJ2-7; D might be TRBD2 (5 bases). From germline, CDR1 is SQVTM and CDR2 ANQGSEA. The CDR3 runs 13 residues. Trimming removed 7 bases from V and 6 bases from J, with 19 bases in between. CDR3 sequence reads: CSAEAKGQREQYF. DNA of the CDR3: TGCAGCGCGGAGGCGAAAGGGCAACGCGAGCAGTACTTC.

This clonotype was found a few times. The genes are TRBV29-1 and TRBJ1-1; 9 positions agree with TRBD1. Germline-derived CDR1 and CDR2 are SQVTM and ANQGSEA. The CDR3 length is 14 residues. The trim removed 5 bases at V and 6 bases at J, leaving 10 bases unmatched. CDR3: CSVFYRDRAPEAFF. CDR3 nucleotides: TGCAGCGTTTTCTACCGGGACAGGGCCCCTGAAGCTTTCTTT.

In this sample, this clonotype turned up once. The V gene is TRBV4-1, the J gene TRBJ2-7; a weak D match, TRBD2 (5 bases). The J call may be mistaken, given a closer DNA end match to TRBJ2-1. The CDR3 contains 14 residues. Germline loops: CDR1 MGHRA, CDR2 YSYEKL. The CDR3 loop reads CASSLGLRNNEQFF. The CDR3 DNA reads TGCGCCAGCAGCCTAGGACTCCGGAACAATGAGCAGTTCTTC.

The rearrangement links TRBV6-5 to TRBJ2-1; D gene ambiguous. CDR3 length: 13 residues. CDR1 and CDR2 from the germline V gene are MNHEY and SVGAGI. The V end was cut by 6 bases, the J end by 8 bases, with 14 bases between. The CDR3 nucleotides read TGTGCCAGCAGCCATTGGGGTGGCGATGAGCAGTTCTTC. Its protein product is CASSHWGGDEQFF.

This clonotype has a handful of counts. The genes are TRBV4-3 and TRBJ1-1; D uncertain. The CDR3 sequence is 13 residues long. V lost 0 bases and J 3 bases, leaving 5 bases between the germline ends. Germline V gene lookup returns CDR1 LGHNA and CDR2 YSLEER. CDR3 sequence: CASSQELHTEAFF. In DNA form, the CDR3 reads TGCGCCAGCAGCCAAGAATTGCACACTGAAGCTTTCTTT.

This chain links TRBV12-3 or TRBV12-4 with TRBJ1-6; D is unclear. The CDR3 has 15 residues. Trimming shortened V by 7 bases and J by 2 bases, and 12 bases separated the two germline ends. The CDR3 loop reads CASTPAVPYNSPLHF. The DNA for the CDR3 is TGTGCCAGCACCCCGGCGGTCCCCTATAATTCACCCCTCCACTTT.

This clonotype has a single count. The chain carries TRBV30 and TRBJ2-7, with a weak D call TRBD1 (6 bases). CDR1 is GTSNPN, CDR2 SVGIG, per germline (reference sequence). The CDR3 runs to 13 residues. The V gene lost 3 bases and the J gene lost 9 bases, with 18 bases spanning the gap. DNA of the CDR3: TGTGCCTGGAGGGGGGCAGGGTTGACTCCGCAGTACTTC. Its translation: CAWRGAGLTPQYF.

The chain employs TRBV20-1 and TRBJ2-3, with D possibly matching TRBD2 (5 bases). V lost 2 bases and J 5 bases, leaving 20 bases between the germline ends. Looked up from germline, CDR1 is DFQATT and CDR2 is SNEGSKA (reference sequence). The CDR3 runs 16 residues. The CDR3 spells CSARLDRGVPGDTQYF. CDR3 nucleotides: TGCAGTGCTAGATTGGATCGGGGAGTCCCAGGAGATACGCAGTATTTT.

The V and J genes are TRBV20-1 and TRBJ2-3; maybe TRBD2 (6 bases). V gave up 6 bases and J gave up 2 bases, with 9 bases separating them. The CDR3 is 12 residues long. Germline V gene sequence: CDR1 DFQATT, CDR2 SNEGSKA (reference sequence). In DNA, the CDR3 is TGCAGTGCGCCGGGGGTCACAGATACGCAGTATTTT. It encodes CSAPGVTDTQYF.